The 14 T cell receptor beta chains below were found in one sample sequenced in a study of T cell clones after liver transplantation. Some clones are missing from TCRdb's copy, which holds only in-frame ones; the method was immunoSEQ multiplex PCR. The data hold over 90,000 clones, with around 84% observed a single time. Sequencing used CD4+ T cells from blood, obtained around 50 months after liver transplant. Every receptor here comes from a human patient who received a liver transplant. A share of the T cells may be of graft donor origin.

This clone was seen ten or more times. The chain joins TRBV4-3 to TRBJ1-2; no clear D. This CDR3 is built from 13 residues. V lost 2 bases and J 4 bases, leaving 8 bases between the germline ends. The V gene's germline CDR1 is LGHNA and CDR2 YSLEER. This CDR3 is CASSQSGIYGYTF. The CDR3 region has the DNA TGCGCCAGCAGCCAATCCGGGATCTATGGCTACACCTTC.

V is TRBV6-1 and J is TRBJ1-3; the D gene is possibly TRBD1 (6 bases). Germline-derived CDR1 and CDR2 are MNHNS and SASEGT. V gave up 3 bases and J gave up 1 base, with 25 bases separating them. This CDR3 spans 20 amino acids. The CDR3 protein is CASSDPTDRFSHRSGNTIYF. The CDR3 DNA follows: TGTGCCAGCAGTGATCCGACGGACAGATTTAGTCATAGGTCTGGAAACACCATATATTTT.

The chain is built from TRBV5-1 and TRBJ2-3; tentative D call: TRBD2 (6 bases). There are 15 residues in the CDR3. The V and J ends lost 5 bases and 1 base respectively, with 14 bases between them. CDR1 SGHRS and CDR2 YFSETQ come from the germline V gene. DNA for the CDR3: TGCGCCAGCAGGCCGGCGGGAACGGGCACAGATACGCAGTATTTT. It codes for CASRPAGTGTDTQYF.

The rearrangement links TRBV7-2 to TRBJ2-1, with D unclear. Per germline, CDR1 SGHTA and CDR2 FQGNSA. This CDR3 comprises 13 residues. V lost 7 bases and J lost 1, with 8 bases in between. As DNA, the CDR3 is TGTGCCAGCAAGACCTATTCCTACAATGAGCAGTTCTTC. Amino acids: CASKTYSYNEQFF.

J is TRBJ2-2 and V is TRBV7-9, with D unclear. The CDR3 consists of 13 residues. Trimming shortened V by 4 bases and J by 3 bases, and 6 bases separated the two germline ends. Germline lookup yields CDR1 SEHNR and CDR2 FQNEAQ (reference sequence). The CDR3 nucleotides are TGTGCCAGCAGCTCACAGTACACCGGGGAGCTGTTTTTT. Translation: CASSSQYTGELFF. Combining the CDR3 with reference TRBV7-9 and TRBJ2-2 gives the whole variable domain DTGVSQNPRHKITKRGQNVTFRCDPISEHNRLYWYRQTLGQGPEFLTYFQNEAQLEKSRLLSDRFSAERPKGSFSTLEIQRTEQGDSAMYLCASSSQYTGELFFGEGSRLTVL.

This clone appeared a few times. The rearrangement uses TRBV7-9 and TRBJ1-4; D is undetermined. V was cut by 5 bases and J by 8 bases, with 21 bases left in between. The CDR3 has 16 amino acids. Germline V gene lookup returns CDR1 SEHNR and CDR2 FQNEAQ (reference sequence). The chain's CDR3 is CASSHGLTGISEKLFF. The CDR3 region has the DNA TGTGCCAGCAGCCACGGGTTGACGGGGATTAGCGAAAAACTGTTTTTT.

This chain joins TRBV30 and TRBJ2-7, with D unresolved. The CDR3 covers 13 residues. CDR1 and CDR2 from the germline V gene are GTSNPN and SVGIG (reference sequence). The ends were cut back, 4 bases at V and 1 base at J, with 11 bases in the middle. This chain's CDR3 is CAWTGPPSYEQYF. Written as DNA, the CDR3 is TGTGCCTGGACTGGGCCCCCTTCCTACGAGCAGTACTTC.

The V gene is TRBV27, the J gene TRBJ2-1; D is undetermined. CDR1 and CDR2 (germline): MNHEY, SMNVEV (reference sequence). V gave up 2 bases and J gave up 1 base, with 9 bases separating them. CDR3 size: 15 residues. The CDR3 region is CASSLRTASYNEQFF. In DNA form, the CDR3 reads TGTGCCAGCAGTTTACGGACGGCTTCCTACAATGAGCAGTTCTTC.

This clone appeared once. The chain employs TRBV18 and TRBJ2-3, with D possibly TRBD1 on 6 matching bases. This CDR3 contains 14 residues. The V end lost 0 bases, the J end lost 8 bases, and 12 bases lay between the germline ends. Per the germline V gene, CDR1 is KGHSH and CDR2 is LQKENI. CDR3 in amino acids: CASSPPVRGGTQYF. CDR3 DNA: TGTGCCAGCTCACCACCGGTGAGAGGGGGTACGCAGTATTTT.

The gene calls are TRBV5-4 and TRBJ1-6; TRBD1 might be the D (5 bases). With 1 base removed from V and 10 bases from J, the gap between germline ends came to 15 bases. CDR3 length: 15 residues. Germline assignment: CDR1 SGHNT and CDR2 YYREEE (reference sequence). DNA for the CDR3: TGTGCCAGCAGCTTGTTGGGTAGGGGCGGATCACCCCTCCACTTT. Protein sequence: CASSLLGRGGSPLHF.

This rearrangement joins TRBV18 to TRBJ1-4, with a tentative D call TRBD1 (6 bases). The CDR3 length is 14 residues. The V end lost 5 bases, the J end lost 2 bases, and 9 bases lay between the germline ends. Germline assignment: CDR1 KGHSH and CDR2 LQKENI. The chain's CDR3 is CASSSQGTNEKLFF. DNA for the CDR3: TGTGCCAGCTCATCTCAGGGGACTAATGAAAAACTGTTTTTT.

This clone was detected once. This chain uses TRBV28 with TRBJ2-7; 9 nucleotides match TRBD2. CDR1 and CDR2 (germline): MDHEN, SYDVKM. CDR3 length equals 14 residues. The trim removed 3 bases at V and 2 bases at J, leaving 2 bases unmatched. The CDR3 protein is CASSLGGRAYEQYF. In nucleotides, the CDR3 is TGTGCCAGCAGTTTGGGCGGGAGGGCCTACGAGCAGTACTTC.

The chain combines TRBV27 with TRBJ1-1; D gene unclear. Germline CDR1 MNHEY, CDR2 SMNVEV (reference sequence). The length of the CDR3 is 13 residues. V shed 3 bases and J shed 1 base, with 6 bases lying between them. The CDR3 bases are TGTGCCAGCAGTTTCTATCAGAACACTGAAGCTTTCTTT. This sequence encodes CASSFYQNTEAFF.

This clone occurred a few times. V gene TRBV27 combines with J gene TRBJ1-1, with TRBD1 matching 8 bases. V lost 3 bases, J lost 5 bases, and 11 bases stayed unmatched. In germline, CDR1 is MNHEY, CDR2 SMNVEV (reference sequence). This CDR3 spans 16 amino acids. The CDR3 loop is CASSFRQGRFGTEAFF. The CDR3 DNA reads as TGTGCCAGCAGTTTTCGACAGGGGCGATTCGGAACTGAAGCTTTCTTT.